The sequence of this TCR beta chain was determined in a study of cytomegalovirus exposure and HLA in healthy donors. Concerning this clone itself: Its antigen is undetermined.

PCR employed 60 Vbeta and 13 Jbeta primers. The method was immunoSEQ multiplex PCR; TCRdb's version includes in-frame clones alone and lacks a portion of them. The sample data list some 120,000 clones. V gave up 4 bases and J gave up 4 bases, with 15 bases separating them. The CDR3 covers 15 residues. The germline V gene has CDR1 SGDLS and CDR2 YYNGEE. Findings and caveats of the study: Differences between HLA loci emerged in a later analysis of TCR association rates, with DRB1 most and HLA-C fewest.

This receptor was obtained from a man aged 30-40 years in good health and CMV-seronegative. The sequenced sample was PBMCs. This chain uses TRBV9 with TRBJ1-5; a weak D match, TRBD1 (6 bases). CDR3 amino acids: CASSTQDSLNQPQHF. The CDR3 bases are TGTGCCAGCAGCACCCAGGACAGTCTAAATCAGCCCCAGCATTTT. The full variable domain, completed using reference TRBV9 and TRBJ1-5, is DSGVTQTPKHLITATGQRVTLRCSPRSGDLSVYWYQQSLDQGLQFLIQYYNGEERAKGNILERFSAQQFPDLHSELNLSSLELGDSALYFCASSTQDSLNQPQHFGDGTRLSIL.